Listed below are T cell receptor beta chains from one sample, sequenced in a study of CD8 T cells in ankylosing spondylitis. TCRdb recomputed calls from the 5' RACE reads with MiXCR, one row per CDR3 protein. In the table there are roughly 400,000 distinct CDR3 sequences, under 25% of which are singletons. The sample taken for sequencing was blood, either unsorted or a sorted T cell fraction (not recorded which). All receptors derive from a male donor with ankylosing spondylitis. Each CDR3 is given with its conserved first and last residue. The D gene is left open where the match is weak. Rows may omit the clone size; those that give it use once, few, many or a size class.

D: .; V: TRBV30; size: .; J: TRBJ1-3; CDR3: CAWSIGVGNTIYF; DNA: TGTGCCTGGAGTATTGGAGTCGGAAACACCATATATTTT
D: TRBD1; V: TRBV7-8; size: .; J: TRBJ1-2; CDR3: CASSFSGQGNYGYTF; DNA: TGTGCCAGCAGCTTCTCAGGACAGGGGAACTATGGCTACACCTTC
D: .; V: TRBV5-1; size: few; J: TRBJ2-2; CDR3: CASSLETGPGNTGELFF; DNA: TGCGCCAGCAGCTTAGAAACAGGGCCGGGGAACACCGGGGAGCTGTTTTTT
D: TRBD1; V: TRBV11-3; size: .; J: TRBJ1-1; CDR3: CASSSRDRGYTEAFF; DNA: TGTGCCAGCAGCTCGCGGGACAGGGGGTACACTGAAGCTTTCTTT
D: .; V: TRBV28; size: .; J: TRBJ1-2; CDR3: CASSSARGGGNYGYTF; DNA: TGTGCCAGCAGTTCCGCCCGAGGGGGAGGTAACTATGGCTACACCTTC
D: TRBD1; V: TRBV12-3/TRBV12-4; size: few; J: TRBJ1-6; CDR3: CASRTGGYNSPLHF; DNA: TGTGCCAGCAGAACAGGGGGCTACAATTCACCCCTCCACTTT
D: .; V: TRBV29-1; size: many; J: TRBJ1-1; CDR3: CSVRTRQDTEAFF; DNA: TGCAGCGTTAGGACCAGACAGGACACTGAAGCTTTCTTT
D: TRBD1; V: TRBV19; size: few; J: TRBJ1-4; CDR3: CASSGTVNEKLFF; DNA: TGTGCCAGTAGCGGGACAGTAAATGAAAAACTGTTTTTT
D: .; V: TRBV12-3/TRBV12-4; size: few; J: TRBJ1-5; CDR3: CASSFVSQPQHF; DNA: TGTGCCAGCAGTTTTGTCAGTCAGCCCCAGCATTTT
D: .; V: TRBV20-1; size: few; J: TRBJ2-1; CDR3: CSARRDSWRGNEQFF; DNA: TGCAGTGCTAGGCGCGATAGCTGGAGAGGGAATGAGCAGTTCTTC
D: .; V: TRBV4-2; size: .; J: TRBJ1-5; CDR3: CASSRRGGNSEPQHF; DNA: TGTGCCAGCAGCCGCCGGGGGGGGAATTCGGAGCCCCAGCATTTT
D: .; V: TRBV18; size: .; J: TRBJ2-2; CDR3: CASSPRITRRTNTGELFF; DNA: TGTGCCAGCTCACCACGGATAACTAGAAGAACGAACACCGGGGAGCTGTTTTTT
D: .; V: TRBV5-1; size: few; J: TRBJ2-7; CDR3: CASSLEVGPVGEQYF; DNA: TGCGCCAGCAGCTTGGAGGTGGGACCCGTGGGCGAGCAGTACTTC
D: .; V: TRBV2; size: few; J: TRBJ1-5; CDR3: CASSGQAGEPQHF; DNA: TGTGCCAGCTCCGGACAAGCTGGGGAGCCCCAGCATTTT
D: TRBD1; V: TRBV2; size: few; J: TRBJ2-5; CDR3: CASSEGGQGKETQYF; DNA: TGTGCCAGCAGTGAAGGGGGACAGGGGAAAGAGACCCAGTACTTC
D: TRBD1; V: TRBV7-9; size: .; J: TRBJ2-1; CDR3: CASSLTDRGLVEQFF; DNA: TGTGCCAGCAGCTTAACCGACAGGGGGCTGGTTGAGCAGTTCTTC
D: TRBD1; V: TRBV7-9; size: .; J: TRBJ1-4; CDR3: CASSNDRVGKLFF; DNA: TGTGCCAGCAGTAATGACAGGGTTGGGAAACTGTTTTTT
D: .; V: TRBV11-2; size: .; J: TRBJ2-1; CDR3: CASSLAHVAEQFF; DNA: TGTGCCAGCAGCTTAGCTCACGTCGCTGAGCAGTTCTTC
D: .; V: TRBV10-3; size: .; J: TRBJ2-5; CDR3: CAISEMEITETQYF; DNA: TGTGCCATCAGTGAGATGGAAATAACGGAGACCCAGTACTTC
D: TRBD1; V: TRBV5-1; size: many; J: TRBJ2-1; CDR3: CASSLGTGGSYNEQFF; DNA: TGCGCCAGCAGCTTAGGGACAGGGGGGTCCTACAATGAGCAGTTCTTC
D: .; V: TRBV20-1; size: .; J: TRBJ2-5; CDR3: CSANAGIQETQYF; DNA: TGCAGTGCTAACGCGGGGATACAAGAGACCCAGTACTTC
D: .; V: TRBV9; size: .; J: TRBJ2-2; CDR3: CASSVVWTPLNTGELFF; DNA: TGTGCCAGCAGCGTAGTTTGGACACCTCTTAACACCGGGGAGCTGTTTTTT
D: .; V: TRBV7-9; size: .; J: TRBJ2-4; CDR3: CASSFNKNIQYF; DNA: TGTGCCAGCAGCTTCAACAAGAATATTCAGTACTTC
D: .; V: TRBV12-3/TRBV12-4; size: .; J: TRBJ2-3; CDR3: CASSLVPVEGKDTQYF; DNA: TGTGCCAGCAGTTTAGTTCCCGTAGAGGGGAAAGATACGCAGTATTTT
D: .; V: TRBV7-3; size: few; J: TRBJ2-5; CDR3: CASSENRGETQYF; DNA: TGTGCCAGCAGCGAAAACCGTGGGGAGACCCAGTACTTC
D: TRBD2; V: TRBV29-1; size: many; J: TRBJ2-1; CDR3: CSAPKLAGGNNEQFF; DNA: TGCAGCGCTCCAAAACTAGCGGGTGGGAACAATGAGCAGTTCTTC
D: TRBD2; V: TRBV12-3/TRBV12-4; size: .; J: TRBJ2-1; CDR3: CASSGDYFYNEQFF; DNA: TGTGCCAGCAGTGGGGACTACTTCTACAATGAGCAGTTCTTC
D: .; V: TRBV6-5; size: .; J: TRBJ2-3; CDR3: CASSYSGDTDTQYF; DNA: TGTGCCAGCAGTTACTCGGGGGACACAGATACGCAGTATTTT
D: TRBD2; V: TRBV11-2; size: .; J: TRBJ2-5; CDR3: CASSPSSGVQETQYF; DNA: TGTGCCAGCAGCCCTAGCAGCGGGGTCCAAGAGACCCAGTACTTC
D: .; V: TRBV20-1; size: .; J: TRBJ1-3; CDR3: CSARVATPNYSGNTIYF; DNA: TGCAGTGCTAGAGTGGCGACCCCTAATTACTCTGGAAACACCATATATTTT
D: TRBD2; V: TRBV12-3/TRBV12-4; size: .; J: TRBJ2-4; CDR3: CASSLAGLAKNIQYF; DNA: TGTGCCAGCAGTCTAGCGGGACTAGCCAAAAACATTCAGTACTTC
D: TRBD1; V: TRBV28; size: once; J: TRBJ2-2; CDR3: CASSFLDRRRNTGELFF; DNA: TGTGCCAGCAGTTTCTTGGACAGGAGGAGGAACACCGGGGAGCTGTTTTTT
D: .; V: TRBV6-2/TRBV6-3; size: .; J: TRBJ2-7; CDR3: CATEGSGSYEQYF; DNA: TGTGCCACTGAGGGCAGTGGCTCCTACGAGCAGTACTTC
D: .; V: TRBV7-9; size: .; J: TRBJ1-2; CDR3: CASSLVPNYGYTF; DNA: TGTGCCAGCAGCTTAGTACCTAACTATGGCTACACCTTC
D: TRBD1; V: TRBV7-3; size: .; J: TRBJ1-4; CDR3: CASSAPGQGAKGREKLFF; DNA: TGTGCCAGCAGCGCCCCCGGACAGGGGGCAAAGGGTAGAGAAAAACTGTTTTTT
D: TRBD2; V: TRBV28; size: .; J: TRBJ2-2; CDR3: CATQFERLAFTGELFF; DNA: TGTGCCACCCAGTTTGAGAGACTAGCGTTCACCGGGGAGCTGTTTTTT
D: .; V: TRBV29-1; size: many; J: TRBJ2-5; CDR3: CSVERGRGETQYF; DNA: TGCAGCGTTGAACGGGGCCGGGGGGAGACCCAGTACTTC
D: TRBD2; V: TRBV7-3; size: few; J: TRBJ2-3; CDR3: CASSLTPSGDTQYF; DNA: TGTGCCAGCAGCTTAACCCCTAGCGGAGATACGCAGTATTTT
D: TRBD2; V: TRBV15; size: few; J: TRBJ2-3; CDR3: CATSRKTSGSTDTQYF; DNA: TGTGCCACCAGCAGAAAAACTAGCGGGAGCACAGATACGCAGTATTTT
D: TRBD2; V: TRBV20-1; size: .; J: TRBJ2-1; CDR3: CSASGTSGSRPRSYNEQFF; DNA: TGCAGTGCTAGTGGGACTAGCGGGAGCCGGCCGAGGTCCTACAATGAGCAGTTCTTC
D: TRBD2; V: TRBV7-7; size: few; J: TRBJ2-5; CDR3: CASSLETSGQETQYF; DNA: TGTGCCAGCAGCTTAGAGACTAGCGGGCAAGAGACCCAGTACTTC
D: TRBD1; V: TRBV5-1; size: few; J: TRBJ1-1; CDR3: CASSLSTGVRTEAFF; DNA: TGCGCCAGCAGCCTCTCCACAGGGGTAAGGACTGAAGCTTTCTTT
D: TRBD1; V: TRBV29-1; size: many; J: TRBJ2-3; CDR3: CSVRRTGPTDTQYF; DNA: TGCAGCGTACGAAGGACAGGGCCGACAGATACGCAGTATTTT
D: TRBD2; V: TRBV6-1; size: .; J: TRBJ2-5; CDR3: CASSGSGRGYQETQYF; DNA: TGTGCCAGCAGTGGGAGCGGGAGGGGGTACCAAGAGACCCAGTACTTC
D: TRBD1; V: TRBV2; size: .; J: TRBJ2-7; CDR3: CASRTGEYEQYF; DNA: TGTGCCAGCCGGACAGGGGAATACGAGCAGTACTTC
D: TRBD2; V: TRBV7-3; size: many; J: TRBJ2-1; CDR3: CASSLGRTSGRSEQFF; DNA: TGTGCCAGCAGCTTAGGACGGACTAGCGGGAGGAGTGAGCAGTTCTTC
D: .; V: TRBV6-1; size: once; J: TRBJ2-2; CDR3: CASSLKEGVGELFF; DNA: TGTGCCAGCAGCCTAAAGGAGGGTGTCGGGGAGCTGTTTTTT
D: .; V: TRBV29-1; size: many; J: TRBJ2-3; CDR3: CSVLGFTDTQYF; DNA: TGCAGCGTTCTGGGTTTTACAGATACGCAGTATTTT
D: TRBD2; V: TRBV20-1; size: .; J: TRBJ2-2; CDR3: CSVELAGNTGELFF; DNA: TGCAGTGTCGAACTAGCGGGAAACACCGGGGAGCTGTTTTTT
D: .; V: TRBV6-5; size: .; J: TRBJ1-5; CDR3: CASSYGGRNQPQHF; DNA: TGTGCCAGCAGTTACGGGGGACGGAATCAGCCCCAGCATTTT
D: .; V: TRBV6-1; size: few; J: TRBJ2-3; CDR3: CASSDLGTGADTQYF; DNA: TGTGCCAGCAGTGATCTCGGGACTGGGGCAGATACGCAGTATTTT
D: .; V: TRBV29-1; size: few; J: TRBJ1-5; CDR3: CSCQQGSNQPQHF; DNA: TGCAGTTGCCAACAGGGTAGCAATCAGCCCCAGCATTTT
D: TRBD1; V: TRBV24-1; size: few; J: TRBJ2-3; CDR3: CATAFGQGDTDTQYF; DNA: TGTGCCACCGCTTTCGGACAGGGGGACACAGATACGCAGTATTTT
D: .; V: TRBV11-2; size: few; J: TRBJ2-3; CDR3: CASSLDNGEGTDTQYF; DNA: TGTGCCAGCAGCTTAGATAACGGGGAGGGCACAGATACGCAGTATTTT